This T cell receptor (beta chain) comes out of a study of shared clonotypes between healthy human individuals. Study-wide background: CD8 memory received one plate per donor, CD8 naive two, CD4 memory three and CD4 naive three.

Measured with immunoSEQ multiplex PCR; TCRdb has only the in-frame clones, and not every one. The table has a few million clones, approximately 96% seen once. The sequenced sample was naive CD4+ T cells sorted from blood. Noted subset: CD45RA+ positively selected. The sequence came from a young man in good health.

DNA of the CDR3: TGTGCAGCGACAGAGAACTATGGCTACACCTTC. This gives the protein CAATENYGYTF. The rearrangement links TRBV30 to TRBJ1-2; D is perhaps TRBD1 (5 bases). Germline V gene data show CDR1 as GTSNPN and CDR2 as SVGIG (reference sequence). This CDR3 has 11 amino acids. The full variable domain, rest sourced from reference TRBV30 and TRBJ1-2, is SQTIHQWPATLVQPVGSPLSLECTVEGTSNPNLYWYRQAAGRGLQLLFYSVGIGQISSEVPQNLSASRPQDRQFILSSKKLLLSDSGFYLCAATENYGYTFGSGTRLTVV.